These 23 T cell receptor beta chains share one sample of origin, sequenced in a study of T-cell memory formation after mild COVID-19. Via MiXCR, TCRdb re-called the 5' RACE reads, giving one row per CDR3 protein. The table has 120,000 to 150,000 distinct CDR3 sequences, 14% seen once. Sequencing was performed on PBMCs or a T cell subset sorted from them (not recorded which). The origin of the receptors is an adult woman who had mild COVID-19 (a few samples of this study predate the infection). Cell type and time point are not known.

The chain recombines TRBV7-8 with TRBJ2-1; TRBD2 might be the D (5 bases). This CDR3 spans 16 amino acids. The germline gives CDR1 SGHVS, CDR2 FQNEAQ. V was trimmed by 0 bases and J by 4 bases, leaving 13 bases between them. The CDR3 DNA is TGTGCCAGCAGCTTAGCCCTAGCCCCGACTTACAATGAGCAGTTCTTC. Translating it yields CASSLALAPTYNEQFF. The full variable domain, completed using reference TRBV7-8 and TRBJ2-1, is GAGVSQSPRYKVAKRGQDVALRCDPISGHVSLFWYQQALGQGPEFLTYFQNEAQLDKSGLPSDRFFAERPEGSVSTLKIQRTQQEDSAVYLCASSLALAPTYNEQFFGPGTRLTVL.

The chain joins TRBV4-1 to TRBJ1-1; tentatively, D is TRBD1 (6 bases). Per germline, CDR1 MGHRA and CDR2 YSYEKL. CDR3 length equals 15 residues. Trimming cost V 0 bases and J 4 bases, with 12 bases left between them. As DNA, the CDR3 is TGCGCCAGCAGCCAAGAAGCCAGGACAGCCACTGAAGCTTTCTTT. This gives the protein CASSQEARTATEAFF.

The chain has TRBV6-5 and TRBJ2-1, with 9 bases lining up with TRBD2. CDR1 is MNHEY and CDR2 is SVGAGI in the germline V gene. The junction had 10 bases not matched to a gene; V was cut back by 6 bases and J by 7 bases. CDR3 length equals 15 residues. Written as DNA, the CDR3 is TGTGCCAGCAGCCCAGGGCTAGCGGGACCAAATGAGCAGTTCTTC. Translated: CASSPGLAGPNEQFF.

This clonotype was picked up a small number of times. The chain employs TRBV3-1 and TRBJ2-7, with D perhaps matching TRBD1 (6 bases). This CDR3 contains 15 residues. V lost 3 bases and J lost 2, with 14 bases in between. Germline-derived CDR1 and CDR2 are LGHDT and YNNKEL (reference sequence). The CDR3, as DNA: TGTGCCAGCAGCCACCTACAGGGAATGGCCTACGAGCAGTACTTC. Amino acid sequence: CASSHLQGMAYEQYF.

The V and J genes are TRBV28 and TRBJ2-5; 7 bases align to TRBD1. The CDR3 is made up of 17 amino acids. CDR1 is MDHEN and CDR2 is SYDVKM in the germline V gene. V gave up 4 bases and J gave up 2 bases; unmatched junction bases: 13. For the CDR3, the DNA is TGTGCCAGCAGTTCACTGACAGGGACCTCAGAGCAAGAGACCCAGTACTTC. This encodes CASSSLTGTSEQETQYF.

There are many counts of this clonotype. The chain couples TRBV3-1 to TRBJ2-7; D is tentatively TRBD1 or TRBD2 (5 bases each). The V end was cut by 0 bases, the J end by 3 bases, with 12 bases between. Germline assignment: CDR1 LGHDT and CDR2 YNNKEL (reference sequence). This CDR3 comprises 15 residues. The CDR3 here is CASSQDRDLVYEQYF. In DNA form, the CDR3 reads TGTGCCAGCAGCCAAGACAGGGACCTGGTCTACGAGCAGTACTTC.

The rearrangement uses TRBV4-1 and TRBJ1-1; no clear D. This CDR3 comprises 14 residues. V lost 1 base and J lost 2, with 8 bases in between. Per the germline V gene, CDR1 is MGHRA and CDR2 is YSYEKL. The CDR3: CASSQGNPNTEAFF. The CDR3 DNA is TGCGCCAGCAGCCAAGGTAACCCAAACACTGAAGCTTTCTTT.

The chain has TRBV24-1 and TRBJ2-1; D unresolved. Trimming stripped 5 bases from V and 10 bases from J, with 11 bases between. In germline, CDR1 is KGHDR, CDR2 SFDVKD. The CDR3 loop spans 12 amino acids. The CDR3 coding sequence is TGTGCCACCAGTGCGGAGAGCCAGGAGCAGTTCTTC. Its translation is CATSAESQEQFF.

A few counts support this clonotype. V gene TRBV20-1 combines with J gene TRBJ2-2; 10 positions match TRBD2. Germline CDR1 reads DFQATT; CDR2 reads SNEGSKA (reference sequence). The length of the CDR3 is 19 residues. The trim removed 1 base at V and 3 bases at J, leaving 14 bases unmatched. The CDR3 coding sequence is TGCAGTGCTAGAGCCCCTGGGAATAGCGGGGGGTGGGACACCGGGGAGCTGTTTTTT. It codes for CSARAPGNSGGWDTGELFF.

The table lists this clonotype with many counts. J is TRBJ2-1 and V is TRBV7-9; 13 nucleotides match TRBD2. The CDR3 has 16 amino acids. Looked up from germline, CDR1 is SEHNR and CDR2 is FQNEAQ (reference sequence). The ends lost 5 bases at V and 8 bases at J; junction bases unmatched: 9. The CDR3 bases are TGTGCCAGCAGCACCCCGACTAGCGGGAGGATAGATGAGCAGTTCTTC. Amino acid sequence: CASSTPTSGRIDEQFF. Full variable domain (missing parts from reference TRBV7-9 and TRBJ2-1): DTGVSQNPRHKITKRGQNVTFRCDPISEHNRLYWYRQTLGQGPEFLTYFQNEAQLEKSRLLSDRFSAERPKGSFSTLEIQRTEQGDSAMYLCASSTPTSGRIDEQFFGPGTRLTVL.

The chain joins TRBV6-5 to TRBJ1-6, with TRBD1 identical over 9 bases. With 0 bases clipped from V and 8 bases from J, the junction kept 11 bases outside the gene matches. The length of the CDR3 is 18 residues. Germline values: CDR1 MNHEY, CDR2 SVGAGI. The CDR3 sequence is CASSYSTMGQGGYSPLHF. The DNA of the CDR3 is TGTGCCAGCAGTTACTCAACTATGGGACAGGGAGGTTATTCACCCCTCCACTTT.

This clonotype was counted only a few times. The J gene is TRBJ2-7, the V gene TRBV27; 9 bases are a match to TRBD1. Germline V gene lookup returns CDR1 MNHEY and CDR2 SMNVEV (reference sequence). The CDR3 runs 17 residues. Trimming removed 0 bases from V and 2 bases from J; junction bases left unmatched: 8. The CDR3 region is CASSLSVPGQGTYEQYF. DNA for the CDR3: TGTGCCAGCAGTTTATCCGTTCCGGGACAGGGTACCTACGAGCAGTACTTC.

This sequence joins TRBV6-6 and TRBJ2-2; D ambiguous. This CDR3 is built from 14 residues. Trimming took 10 bases from V and 6 from J, leaving 18 bases between them. Germline values: CDR1 MNHNY, CDR2 SVGAGI (reference sequence). The CDR3 DNA reads TGTGCCACCGAAGGACCGATAAAACCCGGGGAGCTGTTTTTT. Its translation: CATEGPIKPGELFF.

This clonotype was picked up a small number of times. This chain links TRBV9 with TRBJ2-7; D is possibly TRBD2 (5 bases). V lost 4 bases, J lost 3 bases, and 17 bases lay in between. This CDR3 region has 15 residues. From germline, CDR1 is SGDLS and CDR2 YYNGEE. This chain's CDR3 is CASSPGISSNYEQYF. CDR3 in DNA: TGTGCCAGCAGCCCGGGGATCTCCTCTAACTACGAGCAGTACTTC.

A note on this clonotype: It is unclear where the CDR3 begins or ends on the DNA, so no DNA is shown, and the CDR3 is as TCRdb lists it. This chain connects TRBV21-1 to TRBJ2-7; TRBD2, the table's D call, lacks a check against the DNA. TRBV21-1 is tagged as a pseudogene. The CDR3 comprises 16 residues, both ends counted. The CDR3 loop reads CASTQRVGSGSYEQYF.

This chain links TRBV7-9 with TRBJ1-2, with 7 bases matching TRBD1. The CDR3 length is 16 residues. V shed 4 bases and J 4 bases; nucleotides not matched to a gene: 12. Germline CDR1 is SEHNR and CDR2 is FQNEAQ (reference sequence). The DNA for the CDR3 is TGTGCCAGCAGCTCTCAGGGGGGACCTACCGCCTATGGCTACACCTTC. Its translation is CASSSQGGPTAYGYTF.

This clonotype was seen more than once but under ten times. The J gene is TRBJ2-1, the V gene TRBV5-4, with D perhaps being TRBD1 or TRBD2 (5 bases each). Germline CDR1 is SGHNT and CDR2 is YYREEE (reference sequence). The CDR3 is 17 residues long. The V and J ends lost 0 bases and 8 bases respectively, with 21 bases between them. CDR3 loop: CASSLVVGAGAYDEQFF. The CDR3 DNA is TGTGCCAGCAGCTTGGTGGTGGGAGCCGGGGCCTATGATGAGCAGTTCTTC.

DNA of the CDR3: TGTGCCAGCAGCTTGCTTTCCTACAGCTTCACAGATACGCAGTATTTT. Amino acids: CASSLLSYSFTDTQYF. This chain connects TRBV11-1 to TRBJ2-3; D is unresolved. The CDR3 is made up of 16 amino acids. CDR1 is SGHAT, CDR2 FQDESV, per germline (reference sequence). The V end lost 3 bases, the J end lost 2 bases, and 15 bases lay between the germline ends.

The chain employs TRBV7-9 and TRBJ2-7, with D possibly TRBD2 on 6 matching bases. The CDR3 is 18 amino acids. V dropped 1 base and J dropped 5 bases, with 24 bases sitting between them. In germline, CDR1 is SEHNR, CDR2 FQNEAQ (reference sequence). CDR3 sequence: CASSLGWGTIREFDEQYF. For the CDR3, the DNA is TGTGCCAGCAGCTTAGGCTGGGGAACTATCCGGGAGTTCGACGAGCAGTACTTC. Together with reference TRBV7-9 and TRBJ2-7, the CDR3 gives the full variable domain: DTGVSQNPRHKITKRGQNVTFRCDPISEHNRLYWYRQTLGQGPEFLTYFQNEAQLEKSRLLSDRFSAERPKGSFSTLEIQRTEQGDSAMYLCASSLGWGTIREFDEQYFGPGTRLTVT.

This clonotype was seen only once. The rearrangement links TRBV6-2 or TRBV6-3 to TRBJ1-1; D ambiguous. V was clipped by 0 bases and J by 6 bases, with 11 bases between them. CDR1 is MNHEY and CDR2 is SVGEGT in the germline V gene. CDR3 length equals 14 residues. CDR3 nucleotides: TGTGCCAGCAGTTACTCGTTCCGGGTAGCTGAAGCTTTCTTT. Translated: CASSYSFRVAEAFF.

This chain links TRBV6-2 or TRBV6-3 with TRBJ2-5; 8 nucleotides align to TRBD2. There are 17 residues in the CDR3. Trimming took 8 bases from V and 4 from J; bases not matched to a gene: 18. Germline CDR1 and CDR2: MNHEY and SVGEGT. The chain's CDR3 is CASRRLQGGRFGETQYF. The CDR3, as DNA: TGTGCCAGCCGACGCCTTCAGGGCGGGAGGTTCGGAGAGACCCAGTACTTC.

This clonotype was detected a few times. The gene calls are TRBV7-6 and TRBJ2-1, with 7 bases fitting TRBD1. CDR3 length equals 17 residues. CDR1 is SGHVS and CDR2 is FNYEAQ in the germline V gene. J lost 0 bases, V lost 2 bases, and 7 bases had no gene match. The DNA for the CDR3 is TGTGCCAGCAGCTTAAGGGGGTGGGACAGCTCCTACAATGAGCAGTTCTTC. Translating it yields CASSLRGWDSSYNEQFF.

The genes are TRBV7-9 and TRBJ1-6; D is unresolved. Germline values: CDR1 SEHNR, CDR2 FQNEAQ (reference sequence). V lost 1 base and J lost 2, with 9 bases in between. The CDR3 contains 16 residues. For the CDR3, the DNA is TGTGCCAGCAGCTTAGGGGCAGGTACCTATAATTCACCCCTCCACTTT. This translates into CASSLGAGTYNSPLHF.